These 20 T cell receptor beta chains share one sample of origin, sequenced in a study of blood T cell repertoires in COVID-19. Only in-frame clones appear in the TCRdb table, and some are missing; sequencing was by immunoSEQ multiplex PCR. The table has roughly 200,000 clones, about 84% seen once; the top ten hold about 20%. Source material: peripheral blood. The receptor set was obtained from a person between 70 and 80 years old with COVID-19, enrolled during active disease.

The chain uses TRBV5-1 and TRBJ2-5, with TRBD1 matching 7 bases. The CDR3 is 12 amino acids. The trim removed 5 bases at V and 5 bases at J, leaving 3 bases unmatched. CDR1 is SGHRS and CDR2 is YFSETQ in the germline V gene. The CDR3 DNA sequence: TGCGCCAGCAGGACAGGGATGGAGACCCAGTACTTC. Encoded protein: CASRTGMETQYF. The full variable domain, rest sourced from reference TRBV5-1 and TRBJ2-5, is KAGVTQTPRYLIKTRGQQVTLSCSPISGHRSVSWYQQTPGQGLQFLFEYFSETQRNKGNFPGRFSGRQFSNSRSEMNVSTLELGDSALYLCASRTGMETQYFGPGTRLLVL.

The V call is TRBV2, the J call TRBJ1-4; 10 nucleotides agree with TRBD1. From germline, CDR1 is SNHLY and CDR2 FYNNEI. The CDR3 loop spans 15 amino acids. The J segment lost 8 bases and the V segment lost 2 bases, leaving 5 bases of the junction unmatched. The CDR3 spells CASSESRGQGEKLFF. In DNA form, the CDR3 reads TGTGCCAGCAGTGAATCGAGGGGACAGGGGGAAAAACTGTTTTTT.

The chain couples TRBV12-3 or TRBV12-4 to TRBJ1-2; no clear D gene. V lost 4 bases to trimming and J lost 8 bases, with 11 bases between them. This CDR3 comprises 12 residues. The CDR3 sequence is CASSSGILGYTF. CDR3 bases: TGTGCCAGCAGTTCGGGGATTTTGGGCTACACCTTC.

CDR3 sequence: CASSAPGAGLQVEKLFF. In DNA form, the CDR3 reads TGTGCCAGTAGTGCACCTGGGGCCGGATTACAAGTTGAAAAACTGTTTTTT. The V and J genes are TRBV19 and TRBJ1-4; D is perhaps TRBD1 (5 bases). The ends were cut back, 5 bases at V and 7 bases at J, with 23 bases in the middle. The length of the CDR3 is 17 residues. Germline-derived CDR1 and CDR2 are LNHDA and SQIVND (reference sequence).

This chain connects TRBV6-1 to TRBJ2-7, with D possibly TRBD2 on 6 matching bases. The germline V gene encodes CDR1 MNHNS and CDR2 SASEGT. The CDR3 contains 16 residues. V gave up 1 base and J gave up 3 bases, with 16 bases separating them. The CDR3 protein is CASSEDVGGLFYEQYF. Written as DNA, the CDR3 is TGTGCCAGCAGTGAAGATGTCGGGGGACTGTTCTACGAGCAGTACTTC.

This chain uses TRBV7-9 with TRBJ2-7, with TRBD2 matching 7 bases. Germline V gene sequence: CDR1 SEHNR, CDR2 FQNEAQ (reference sequence). With V trimmed by 11 bases and J by 1 base, 8 bases remained unmatched. This CDR3 comprises 13 residues. CDR3 amino acids: CAGGREASYEQYF. CDR3 sequence (DNA): TGTGCCGGAGGCCGGGAGGCATCCTACGAGCAGTACTTC.

This chain links TRBV2 with TRBJ1-5; D might be TRBD1 (5 bases). This CDR3 is built from 18 residues. Germline loops: CDR1 SNHLY, CDR2 FYNNEI. Trimming stripped 4 bases from V and 0 bases from J, with 19 bases between. The CDR3 here is CASSAPAGMGYSNQPQHF. CDR3 coding DNA: TGTGCCAGCAGTGCCCCCGCAGGGATGGGATATAGCAATCAGCCCCAGCATTTT.

The chain joins TRBV7-9 to TRBJ2-5; D is perhaps TRBD1 (6 bases). The CDR3 contains 15 residues. V dropped 3 bases and J dropped 5 bases, with 16 bases sitting between them. Germline V gene sequence: CDR1 SEHNR, CDR2 FQNEAQ (reference sequence). Written as DNA, the CDR3 is TGTGCCAGCAGCTTGAGGACAGCGTTGGAGGAGACCCAGTACTTC. Its translation: CASSLRTALEETQYF. Full variable domain (rest looked up from reference TRBV7-9 and TRBJ2-5): DTGVSQNPRHKITKRGQNVTFRCDPISEHNRLYWYRQTLGQGPEFLTYFQNEAQLEKSRLLSDRFSAERPKGSFSTLEIQRTEQGDSAMYLCASSLRTALEETQYFGPGTRLLVL.

The V call is TRBV19, the J call TRBJ1-5, with D maybe TRBD1 (6 bases). Germline loops: CDR1 LNHDA, CDR2 SQIVND (reference sequence). The CDR3 is 15 residues long. Trimming shortened V by 5 bases and J by 6 bases, and 17 bases separated the two germline ends. For the CDR3, the DNA is TGTGCCAGTAGTCCCTCTTCAGGGGCCGGTCAGCCCCAGCATTTT. This codes for CASSPSSGAGQPQHF. Filled out from reference TRBV19 and TRBJ1-5, the complete variable domain reads DGGITQSPKYLFRKEGQNVTLSCEQNLNHDAMYWYRQDPGQGLRLIYYSQIVNDFQKGDIAEGYSVSREKKESFPLTVTSAQKNPTAFYLCASSPSSGAGQPQHFGDGTRLSIL.

The chain uses TRBV6-5 and TRBJ1-1; possibly TRBD1 for D (6 bases). CDR1 MNHEY and CDR2 SVGAGI come from the germline V gene. Trimming took off 3 bases at V and 0 bases at J, with 11 bases between the two ends. The CDR3 runs to 15 residues. CDR3 loop: CASSYLTGMNTEAFF. The CDR3 DNA reads as TGTGCCAGCAGTTATTTGACAGGAATGAACACTGAAGCTTTCTTT.

The V gene is TRBV19, the J gene TRBJ2-1, with TRBD2 matching 12 bases. CDR3 size: 16 residues. Trimming took 4 bases from V and 8 from J; bases not matched to a gene: 9. Germline V gene data show CDR1 as LNHDA and CDR2 as SQIVND (reference sequence). CDR3 coding DNA: TGTGCCAGTAGTACAATGCTAGCGGGAGGGTTCCATGAGCAGTTCTTC. Protein: CASSTMLAGGFHEQFF.

The chain links TRBV14 to TRBJ2-2; 7 bases align to TRBD2. Trimming took 2 bases from V and 0 from J; bases not matched to a gene: 0. The CDR3 is 15 residues long. Germline V gene sequence: CDR1 SGHDN, CDR2 FVKESK. Here the CDR3 reads CASSQLAANTGELFF. The DNA for the CDR3 is TGTGCCAGCAGCCAACTAGCGGCGAACACCGGGGAGCTGTTTTTT.

The rearrangement links TRBV5-1 to TRBJ1-5; 9 nucleotides align to TRBD1. Per germline, CDR1 SGHRS and CDR2 YFSETQ. The length of the CDR3 is 15 residues. J was trimmed by 7 bases and V by 0 bases; bases with no gene match: 5. The DNA of the CDR3 is TGCGCCAGCAGCTTGGCCACAGGGGGCGGGCAGCCCCAGCATTTT. Its protein is CASSLATGGGQPQHF.

The chain joins TRBV3-1 (or the pseudogene TRBV3-2) to TRBJ2-7; weak D call: TRBD1 (6 bases). V lost 5 bases and J lost 7, with 15 bases in between. The CDR3 consists of 13 residues. CDR1 is LGHDT, CDR2 YNNKEL, per germline (reference sequence). CDR3 DNA: TGTGCCAGCAGCTCCACAGGGTTAGGAGAGCAGTACTTC. Its translation is CASSSTGLGEQYF.

This chain connects TRBV19 to TRBJ2-7, with TRBD2 matching 7 bases. The CDR3 contains 12 residues. CDR1 is LNHDA, CDR2 SQIVND, per germline (reference sequence). With 11 bases clipped from V and 5 bases from J, the junction kept 9 bases outside the gene matches. The CDR3 protein is CASRGSFHEQYF. CDR3 coding DNA: TGTGCCTCCCGCGGGAGCTTCCACGAGCAGTACTTC. Drawing the rest from reference TRBV19 and TRBJ2-7, the complete variable domain is DGGITQSPKYLFRKEGQNVTLSCEQNLNHDAMYWYRQDPGQGLRLIYYSQIVNDFQKGDIAEGYSVSREKKESFPLTVTSAQKNPTAFYLCASRGSFHEQYFGPGTRLTVT.

The V call is TRBV5-1, the J call TRBJ1-4, with D possibly TRBD1 on 6 matching bases. The length of the CDR3 is 15 residues. Trimming took 6 bases from V and 0 from J, leaving 12 bases between them. Germline V gives CDR1 SGHRS, CDR2 YFSETQ. Here the CDR3 reads CASNQGSATNEKLFF. In nucleotides, the CDR3 is TGCGCCAGCAATCAGGGGTCAGCAACTAATGAAAAACTGTTTTTT.

The V call is TRBV4-3, the J call TRBJ1-1, with TRBD1 as a possible D gene (6 bases). The V gene lost 1 base and the J gene lost 8 bases, with 29 bases spanning the gap. Looked up from germline, CDR1 is LGHNA and CDR2 is YSLEER. This CDR3 is built from 19 residues. The CDR3 DNA reads TGCGCCAGCAGCCAAGCGGTCTTTGGGGTAAGCGGGGGCCCGGGAGAAGCTTTCTTT. Translated, it gives CASSQAVFGVSGGPGEAFF.

This clone was found once. The V gene is TRBV30, the J gene TRBJ2-3, with D possibly matching TRBD2 (5 bases). This CDR3 is built from 13 residues. Trimming stripped 4 bases from V and 12 bases from J, with 20 bases between. Germline lookup yields CDR1 GTSNPN and CDR2 SVGIG (reference sequence). CDR3 in amino acids: CAWNIRTRGSQYF. As DNA, the CDR3 is TGTGCCTGGAATATCCGGACTCGAGGTTCACAGTATTTT.

The rearrangement uses TRBV2 and TRBJ1-4; 12 nucleotides align to TRBD1. This CDR3 contains 15 residues. CDR1 is SNHLY and CDR2 is FYNNEI in the germline V gene. The trim removed 4 bases at V and 8 bases at J, leaving 5 bases unmatched. The chain's CDR3 is CASSGAGTGGEKLFF. The DNA of the CDR3 is TGTGCCAGCAGTGGGGCGGGGACAGGGGGCGAAAAACTGTTTTTT. The entire variable domain, with the rest obtained from reference TRBV2 and TRBJ1-4, is as follows: EPEVTQTPSHQVTQMGQEVILRCVPISNHLYFYWYRQILGQKVEFLVSFYNNEISEKSEIFDDQFSVERPDGSNFTLKIRSTKLEDSAMYFCASSGAGTGGEKLFFGSGTQLSVL.

CDR3 sequence reads: CASSSRTSGPYFNEQFF. DNA for the CDR3: TGTGCCAGCAGCTCGCGGACTAGCGGGCCCTATTTCAATGAGCAGTTCTTC. V is TRBV13 and J is TRBJ2-1; 11 nucleotides align to TRBD2. Germline values: CDR1 PRHDT, CDR2 FYEKMQ (reference sequence). There are 17 residues in the CDR3. V gave up 4 bases and J gave up 6 bases; unmatched junction bases: 11.